This TCR beta chain appears in the sequencing data of a study of T cell responses to AZD1222 COVID-19 vaccine. Turning to the study itself: Both about-4-week and about-12-week second-dose recipients were combined.

Comments on this clone: Its cognate antigen is unknown.

The protocol was immunoSEQ multiplex PCR, while the TCRdb copy is restricted to in-frame clones and leaves out a portion. The table records more than 95,000 clones, about 90% of them present only once. The V end was cut by 2 bases, the J end by 4 bases, with 26 bases between. The CDR3 covers 20 residues. Looked up from germline, CDR1 is MNHEY and CDR2 is SVGEGT. Study findings and constraints: Among the donors, most were white British and more were female, and clonal diversity was possibly underestimated. The breadth and depth of Spike-specific TCRs increased once two AZD1222 doses had been given.

V usage is TRBV6-2 or TRBV6-3 and J usage is TRBJ1-4; TRBD1 might be the D (6 bases). The specimen was peripheral blood, collected on day 0 of AZD1222 vaccination. This clonotype was obtained from an adult in good health. CDR3 coding DNA: TGTGCCAGCAGTTACGAAACGCGTAAGAGGTGGACAGCCGATAATGAAAAACTGTTTTTT. Residues: CASSYETRKRWTADNEKLFF.